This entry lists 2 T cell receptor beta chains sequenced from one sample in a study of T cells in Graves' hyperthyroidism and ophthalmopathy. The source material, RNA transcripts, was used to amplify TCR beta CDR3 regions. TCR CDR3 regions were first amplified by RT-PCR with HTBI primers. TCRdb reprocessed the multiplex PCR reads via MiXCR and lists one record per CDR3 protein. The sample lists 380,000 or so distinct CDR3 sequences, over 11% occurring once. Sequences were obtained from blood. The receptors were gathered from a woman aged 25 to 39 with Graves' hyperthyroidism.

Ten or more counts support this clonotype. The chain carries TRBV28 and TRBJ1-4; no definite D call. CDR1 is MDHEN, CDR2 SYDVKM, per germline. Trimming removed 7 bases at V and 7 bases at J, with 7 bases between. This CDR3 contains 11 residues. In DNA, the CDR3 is TGTGCCAGCATGGGGAGTGAAAAACTGTTTTTT. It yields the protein CASMGSEKLFF.

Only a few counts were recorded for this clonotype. CDR3 protein: CASSEPDRGYGYTF. The CDR3 coding sequence is TGTGCCAGCAGTGAACCGGACAGAGGCTATGGCTACACCTTC. The chain employs TRBV6-1 and TRBJ1-2, with D tentatively TRBD1 (6 bases). Germline values: CDR1 MNHNS, CDR2 SASEGT. V was trimmed by 2 bases and J by 4 bases, leaving 11 bases between them. The CDR3 spans 14 residues.